This T cell receptor beta chain stems from a study of blood T cell repertoires in COVID-19. Overall study: Samples of COVID-19 (acute and convalescent) were obtained from the United States, Italy and Spain. The cDNA or gDNA used as material had been derived from T cells, B-cell-depleted T cells, or PBMCs.

The CDR3 is 19 amino acids. Germline V gives CDR1 SEHNR, CDR2 FQNEAQ (reference sequence). V dropped 3 bases and J dropped 0; count of bases not matched to a gene: 11. In the authors' workflow: Reference gene primers were amplified, and this amplification served to estimate nucleated cell counts. Clones were read by immunoSEQ multiplex PCR, and TCRdb kept only the in-frame ones, dropping some. V and J calls plus clone size are reproduced from that table; the DNA served to infer D and trimming. This table has some 230,000 clones, approximately 81% appearing once. This clonotype originated in a man aged 50 to 60 who had recovered from COVID-19. Sequenced input: peripheral blood. V gene TRBV7-9 combines with J gene TRBJ2-1, with 10 bases that match TRBD2. The CDR3 spells CASSFIGLAGASSYNEQFF. The CDR3 DNA sequence: TGTGCCAGCAGCTTTATTGGGCTAGCGGGAGCGAGCTCCTACAATGAGCAGTTCTTC.